Each of the 18 T cell receptor beta chains below was sequenced from the same sample in a study of technical replicates of blood from a few donors. Measured with immunoSEQ multiplex PCR; TCRdb has only the in-frame clones, and not every one. The data hold 70,000 to 95,000 clones, with roughly 94% observed a single time. Specimen: T cells isolated from PBMCs. These TCRs come from a human donor in good health.

The V and J genes are TRBV30 and TRBJ2-1; TRBD2 matches 14 bases. The V gene's germline CDR1 is GTSNPN and CDR2 SVGIG (reference sequence). V was pared by 1 base and J by 5 bases, with 4 bases of the junction left unmatched. CDR3 size: 16 residues. The CDR3 DNA reads as TGTGCCTGGAGTGGACTAGCGGGGGGGCTAAACAATGAGCAGTTCTTC. This codes for CAWSGLAGGLNNEQFF.

This chain uses TRBV2 with TRBJ1-3, with D unresolved. Germline-derived CDR1 and CDR2 are SNHLY and FYNNEI. CDR3 length equals 14 residues. Trimming took off 5 bases at V and 0 bases at J, with 8 bases between the two ends. The CDR3 region has the DNA TGTGCCAGCAGTTGGGCAGGCTCTGGAAACACCATATATTTT. This encodes CASSWAGSGNTIYF.

This chain connects TRBV28 to TRBJ2-5, with TRBD2 identical over 7 bases. Trimming at V came to 5 bases and at J to 5 bases, leaving 11 bases not matched to a gene. This CDR3 region has 15 residues. Looked up from germline, CDR1 is MDHEN and CDR2 is SYDVKM. CDR3 bases: TGTGCCAGCAGTACGGTGGGAGGGCCTGCGGAGACCCAGTACTTC. Amino acid sequence: CASSTVGGPAETQYF.

This chain links TRBV28 with TRBJ2-1; TRBD1 agrees at 7 bases. Looked up from germline, CDR1 is MDHEN and CDR2 is SYDVKM. The length of the CDR3 is 15 residues. V gave up 5 bases and J gave up 5 bases; unmatched junction bases: 9. The DNA for the CDR3 is TGTGCCAGCAGTACACACAGGGGTAGGAACAATGAGCAGTTCTTC. As protein: CASSTHRGRNNEQFF.

This CDR3 reads CASSGLHRGQDEAFF. CDR3 coding DNA: TGTGCCAGCAGTGGACTTCACAGGGGGCAAGATGAAGCTTTCTTT. The chain joins TRBV25-1 to TRBJ1-1; 9 bases align to TRBD1. CDR3 length: 15 residues. J lost 7 bases, V lost 4 bases, and 10 bases had no gene match. The germline V gene encodes CDR1 MGHDK and CDR2 SYGVNS.

V is TRBV13 and J is TRBJ2-2; D perhaps matches TRBD2 (5 bases). The CDR3 totals 12 residues. CDR1 is PRHDT and CDR2 is FYEKMQ in the germline V gene (reference sequence). The V and J ends lost 6 bases and 3 bases respectively, with 5 bases between them. CDR3 in amino acids: CASRADTGELFF. DNA for the CDR3: TGTGCCAGCAGAGCGGACACCGGGGAGCTGTTTTTT.

The rearrangement links TRBV25-1 to TRBJ2-7; TRBD1 matches 9 bases. CDR3 length: 14 amino acids. Looked up from germline, CDR1 is MGHDK and CDR2 is SYGVNS. V was clipped by 9 bases and J by 4 bases; unmatched bases: 10. CDR3 in amino acids: CASSVGTGRYEQYF. As DNA, the CDR3 is TGTGCCAGTAGCGTAGGGACAGGGAGATACGAGCAGTACTTC.

This sequence joins TRBV9 and TRBJ1-1; possibly TRBD1 for D (6 bases). V was pared by 3 bases and J by 0 bases, with 9 bases between. This CDR3 has 14 residues. Per germline, CDR1 SGDLS and CDR2 YYNGEE. The CDR3, as DNA: TGTGCCAGCAGCGAGGGGGTTGTGAACACTGAAGCTTTCTTT. Translated: CASSEGVVNTEAFF.

The rearrangement uses TRBV5-1 and TRBJ2-3; D is possibly TRBD1 (7 bases). Germline-derived CDR1 and CDR2 are SGHRS and YFSETQ. The CDR3 runs to 17 residues. V was pared by 2 bases and J by 2 bases, with 18 bases between. The CDR3 coding sequence is TGCGCCAGCAGCTTAGTAGCAGGGGGGCACCCCACAGATACGCAGTATTTT. Translated, it gives CASSLVAGGHPTDTQYF.

This rearrangement joins TRBV6-1 to TRBJ1-1; TRBD1 matches 8 bases. CDR3 length equals 12 residues. V was pared by 6 bases and J by 8 bases, with 5 bases of the junction left unmatched. Germline assignment: CDR1 MNHNS and CDR2 SASEGT. CDR3 residues: CASSLTGEEAFF. CDR3 DNA sequence: TGTGCCAGCAGCCTGACAGGGGAAGAAGCTTTCTTT.

This clone has only one observation. The chain links TRBV7-9 to TRBJ2-1; the match to TRBD2 covers 12 bases. The V gene end was trimmed by 5 bases and the J gene end by 5 bases; junction bases not matched to a gene: 1. CDR1 and CDR2 from the germline V gene are SEHNR and FQNEAQ (reference sequence). The CDR3 length is 14 residues. CDR3 sequence: CASSRTSGDNEQFF. The CDR3 nucleotides read TGTGCCAGCAGCCGGACTAGCGGGGACAATGAGCAGTTCTTC.

This chain links TRBV29-1 with TRBJ1-1; 9 positions agree with TRBD1. The J segment lost 7 bases and the V segment lost 2 bases, leaving 5 bases of the junction unmatched. The CDR3 consists of 13 residues. Germline loops: CDR1 SQVTM, CDR2 ANQGSEA. DNA of the CDR3: TGCAGCGTTGAAATACAGGGGGCACTTGAAGCTTTCTTT. Its protein is CSVEIQGALEAFF.

The J gene is TRBJ1-2, the V gene TRBV5-1, with 9 nucleotides matching TRBD1. Germline trimming cut 5 bases from V and 0 bases from J; bases unmatched to any gene: 5. The CDR3 totals 15 residues. Per the germline V gene, CDR1 is SGHRS and CDR2 is YFSETQ. The CDR3 region is CASSRDRESNYGYTF. For the CDR3, the DNA is TGCGCCAGCAGTCGGGACAGGGAATCTAACTATGGCTACACCTTC.

This sequence joins TRBV7-9 and TRBJ1-2, with D possibly matching TRBD1 (5 bases). V shed 6 bases and J shed 5 bases, with 7 bases lying between them. The CDR3 has 11 residues. Germline V gives CDR1 SEHNR, CDR2 FQNEAQ (reference sequence). DNA for the CDR3: TGTGCCAGCAGTGGGGGGTATGGCTACACCTTC. This gives the protein CASSGGYGYTF.

This chain connects TRBV5-4 to TRBJ2-5; 7 bases are shared with TRBD1. Looked up from germline, CDR1 is SGHNT and CDR2 is YYREEE (reference sequence). J gave up 1 base and V 1 base, and 1 base lay outside the gene matches. There are 14 residues in the CDR3. The CDR3 DNA reads as TGTGCCAGCAGCTTGAGGGACAGCCAAGAGACCCAGTACTTC. Protein: CASSLRDSQETQYF.

This clone was recorded once. The V call is TRBV19, the J call TRBJ2-7; 10 positions agree with TRBD2. J was trimmed by 2 bases and V by 0 bases; bases with no gene match: 10. This CDR3 has 18 amino acids. Germline V gene sequence: CDR1 LNHDA, CDR2 SQIVND (reference sequence). Here the CDR3 reads CASSIDARLAGATYEQYF. CDR3 coding DNA: TGTGCCAGTAGTATAGATGCTAGGCTAGCGGGAGCCACCTACGAGCAGTACTTC.

The chain employs TRBV27 and TRBJ1-2; no clear D. The V gene lost 0 bases and the J gene lost 8 bases, with 10 bases spanning the gap. There are 13 residues in the CDR3. The V gene's germline CDR1 is MNHEY and CDR2 SMNVEV (reference sequence). The CDR3 sequence is CASSLSTVHGYTF. As DNA, the CDR3 is TGTGCCAGCAGTTTATCCACAGTGCACGGCTACACCTTC.

The chain has TRBV5-5 and TRBJ1-1, with D perhaps TRBD1 (6 bases). Trimming pared 0 bases from V and 4 bases from J, leaving 10 bases between. Germline CDR1 and CDR2: SGHKS and YYEKEE (reference sequence). CDR3 size: 14 residues. As DNA, the CDR3 is TGTGCCAGCAGCTTGGCGCAGGGGTTCACTGAAGCTTTCTTT. Protein sequence: CASSLAQGFTEAFF.